The 8 T cell receptor beta chains presented below share a single source sample, sequenced in a study of blood T cell repertoires in COVID-19. Data came from immunoSEQ multiplex PCR; TCRdb stores just in-frame clones and leaves some out. In the table there are about 130,000 clones, approximately 80% of which are singletons. The sample taken for sequencing was peripheral blood. The receptors were gathered from a man between 35 and 55 years old with active or convalescent COVID-19.

The chain links TRBV30 to TRBJ2-3; 11 bases align to TRBD2. This CDR3 is built from 16 residues. Trimming took 1 base from V and 4 from J; bases not matched to a gene: 7. Germline CDR1 and CDR2: GTSNPN and SVGIG (reference sequence). CDR3: CAWSGSSGRVSDTQYF. CDR3 coding DNA: TGTGCCTGGAGTGGGAGTAGCGGGAGGGTGTCAGATACGCAGTATTTT.

The rearrangement uses TRBV11-3 and TRBJ2-2; 7 nucleotides align to TRBD1. Germline-derived CDR1 and CDR2 are SGHNT and YENEEA. The CDR3 spans 14 residues. With 3 bases clipped from V and 6 bases from J, the junction kept 4 bases outside the gene matches. The CDR3 region has the DNA TGTGCCAGCAGCTTTGACAGGGCGCCCGGGGAGCTGTTTTTT. Its protein is CASSFDRAPGELFF.

The DNA for the CDR3 is TGTGCCAGCAGTGAAGGTGGCGATCTGAGGGAGCAGTACTTC. Its translation: CASSEGGDLREQYF. The rearrangement uses TRBV25-1 and TRBJ2-7; D uncertain. The CDR3 runs to 14 residues. Germline V lookup: CDR1 MGHDK, CDR2 SYGVNS. Trimming removed 2 bases from V and 7 bases from J, with 15 bases in between.

This clone was found a few times. The chain carries TRBV6-2 or TRBV6-3 and TRBJ2-2, with 8 positions matching TRBD1. The CDR3 length is 16 residues. J lost 3 bases, V lost 5 bases, and 8 bases had no gene match. Germline V CDR1 and CDR2: MNHEY, SVGEGT. CDR3 region: CASSPNRGDYTGELFF. Written as DNA, the CDR3 is TGTGCCAGCAGTCCAAACAGGGGGGATTACACCGGGGAGCTGTTTTTT.

The CDR3 loop is CASGLVLGQGHEQYF. Written as DNA, the CDR3 is TGTGCTAGTGGTTTGGTACTAGGACAGGGCCACGAGCAGTACTTC. The chain is built from TRBV12-5 and TRBJ2-7; 8 bases fit TRBD1. The germline V gene encodes CDR1 LGHNT and CDR2 FRNRAP. V was pared by 0 bases and J by 5 bases, with 6 bases of the junction left unmatched. CDR3 size: 15 residues.

This sequence joins TRBV6-6 and TRBJ1-2; D gene ambiguous. Trimming removed 3 bases at V and 5 bases at J, with 13 bases between. Germline V gene sequence: CDR1 MNHNY, CDR2 SVGAGI (reference sequence). This CDR3 spans 14 amino acids. The CDR3 spells CASSYNGGLYGYTF. DNA of the CDR3: TGTGCCAGCAGTTATAACGGTGGTTTGTATGGCTACACCTTC.

This rearrangement joins TRBV5-1 to TRBJ2-5, with 7 positions matching TRBD1. Germline CDR1 and CDR2: SGHRS and YFSETQ. The V segment lost 7 bases and the J segment 2 bases; nucleotides outside the gene matches: 5. This CDR3 spans 13 amino acids. Written as DNA, the CDR3 is TGCGCCAGCCGCCAGGGGGTTCAAGAGACCCAGTACTTC. It yields the protein CASRQGVQETQYF.

In its sample, this clone was seen a few times. The chain links TRBV27 to TRBJ1-1; D possibly corresponds to TRBD1 (5 bases). The V end lost 5 bases, the J end lost 0 bases, and 13 bases lay between the germline ends. The CDR3 is 15 amino acids. Germline V lookup: CDR1 MNHEY, CDR2 SMNVEV (reference sequence). The CDR3 sequence: CASSPHGGMNTEAFF. In DNA form, the CDR3 reads TGTGCCAGCAGTCCCCACGGGGGGATGAACACTGAAGCTTTCTTT.